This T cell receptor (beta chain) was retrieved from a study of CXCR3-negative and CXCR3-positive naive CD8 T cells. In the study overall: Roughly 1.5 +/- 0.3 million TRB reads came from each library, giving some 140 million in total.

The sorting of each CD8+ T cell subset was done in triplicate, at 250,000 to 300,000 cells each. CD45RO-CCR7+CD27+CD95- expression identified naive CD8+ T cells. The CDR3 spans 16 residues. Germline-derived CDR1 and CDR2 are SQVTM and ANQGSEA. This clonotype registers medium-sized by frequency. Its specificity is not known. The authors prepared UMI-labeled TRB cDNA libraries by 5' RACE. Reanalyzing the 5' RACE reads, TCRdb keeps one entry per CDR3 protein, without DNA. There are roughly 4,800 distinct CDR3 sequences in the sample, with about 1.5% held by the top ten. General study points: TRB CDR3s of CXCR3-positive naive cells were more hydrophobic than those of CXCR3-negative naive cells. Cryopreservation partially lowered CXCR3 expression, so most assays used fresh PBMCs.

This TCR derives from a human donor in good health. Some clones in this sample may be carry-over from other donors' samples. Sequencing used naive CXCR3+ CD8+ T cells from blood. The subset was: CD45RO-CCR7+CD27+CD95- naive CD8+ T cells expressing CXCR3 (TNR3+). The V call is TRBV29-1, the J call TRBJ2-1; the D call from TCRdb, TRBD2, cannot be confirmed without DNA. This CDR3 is CSVDPPGGRLYNEQFF.